This TCR beta chain emerged from a study of Graves' ophthalmopathy and Graves' hyperthyroidism. Germline V CDR1 and CDR2: MNHEY, SVGEGT. Trimming at V came to 6 bases and at J to 1 base, leaving 10 bases not matched to a gene. This CDR3 region has 16 residues. Amplification of the TCR beta CDR3 regions used RNA transcripts (as template). HTBI primers served in a first-round RT-PCR, which a second-round multiplex PCR followed. TCRdb itself ran the multiplex PCR reads through MiXCR, one entry per CDR3 protein. The top ten clones hold about 8.2% of a sample with about 160,000 distinct CDR3 sequences, 39% of them seen once.

The chain has TRBV6-2 or TRBV6-3 and TRBJ2-5; 8 bases are a match to TRBD2. Input material: peripheral blood. The clonotype comes from a man younger than 45 with Graves' ophthalmopathy. The CDR3 sequence: CASRREGAGVQETQYF. In DNA form, the CDR3 reads TGTGCCAGCAGGCGTGAGGGAGCGGGAGTCCAAGAGACCCAGTACTTC.